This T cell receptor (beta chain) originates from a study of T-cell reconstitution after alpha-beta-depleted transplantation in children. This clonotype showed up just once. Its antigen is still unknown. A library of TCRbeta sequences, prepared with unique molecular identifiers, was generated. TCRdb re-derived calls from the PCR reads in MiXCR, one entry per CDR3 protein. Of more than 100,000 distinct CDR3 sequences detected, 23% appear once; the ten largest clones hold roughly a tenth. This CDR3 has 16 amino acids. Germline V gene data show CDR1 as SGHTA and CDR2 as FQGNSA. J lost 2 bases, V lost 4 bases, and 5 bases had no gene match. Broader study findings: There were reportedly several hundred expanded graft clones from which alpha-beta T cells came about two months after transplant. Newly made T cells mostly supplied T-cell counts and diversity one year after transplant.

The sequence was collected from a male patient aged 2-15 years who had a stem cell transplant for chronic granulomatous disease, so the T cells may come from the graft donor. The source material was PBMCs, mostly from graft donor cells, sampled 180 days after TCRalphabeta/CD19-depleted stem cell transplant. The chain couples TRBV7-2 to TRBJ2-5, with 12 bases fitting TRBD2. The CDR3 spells CASSWTGTSGQETQYF. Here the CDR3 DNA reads TGTGCCAGCAGCTGGACCGGGACTAGCGGGCAAGAGACCCAGTACTTC.